These T cell receptor beta chains were read from a single sample in a study of identifying expanded T cells in peripheral blood. Repertoires were generated with immunoSEQ multiplex PCR, while TCRdb's copy carries only in-frame clones and drops some. Of some 75,000 clones in the sample, roughly nine tenths were seen once. The sequencing input was blood. These receptors all come from a person between 18 and 70 years old in good health. Both conserved end residues are part of each CDR3. A D gene is named only where the DNA matches it firmly. Size values are once, few and many counts, or a class for expanded clones, and some rows have none.

TGTGCCAGCAGCTTCGCGGGACAGCTCAATGAGCAGTTCTTC	CASSFAGQLNEQFF	TRBV11-2	-	TRBJ2-1	-
TGTGCTAGTGGCCGTTCCGGGACCCACTACGAGCAGTACTTC	CASGRSGTHYEQYF	TRBV12-5	-	TRBJ2-7	-
TGTGCCAGCAGCGTAGACCGGGCTAGAAGCTCCTACAATGAGCAGTTCTTC	CASSVDRARSSYNEQFF	TRBV9	-	TRBJ2-1	-
TGTGCCAGTACCGAACTACGACAGGGACAGCCCCAGCATTTT	CASTELRQGQPQHF	TRBV19	once	TRBJ1-5	TRBD1
TGTGCCAGTAGAGGGCCAGGGACCTACGAGCAGTACTTC	CASRGPGTYEQYF	TRBV19	-	TRBJ2-7	-
TGTGCCAGCAGCAAAGAACAGGGGCCCTATCAGCCCCAGCATTTT	CASSKEQGPYQPQHF	TRBV7-6	-	TRBJ1-5	TRBD1
TGTGCCAGCAGCGGAGGACAGGGACCCGACACTGAAGCTTTCTTT	CASSGGQGPDTEAFF	TRBV9	-	TRBJ1-1	TRBD1
TGCAGCACGGACAGCCGCACAGATACGCAGTATTTT	CSTDSRTDTQYF	TRBV29-1	-	TRBJ2-3	-
TGTGCCAGCAGTCTGCCCGGGACAGCCTCTGGAAACACCATATATTTT	CASSLPGTASGNTIYF	TRBV2	-	TRBJ1-3	TRBD1
TGTGCCAGCAGTTTCCTAGCGGGAGAGAGCGAGCAGTTCTTC	CASSFLAGESEQFF	TRBV27	-	TRBJ2-1	TRBD2
TGTGCCAGCAGTTACGTTGGGACGGAGACCCAGTACTTC	CASSYVGTETQYF	TRBV6-5	-	TRBJ2-5	-
TGTGCCAGTAGTTCGGACGGATGGGGTGGAAACACCATATATTTT	CASSSDGWGGNTIYF	TRBV19	-	TRBJ1-3	-
TGTGCCAGCAACTCCGACAGGAGCCGGTACCAAGAGACCCAGTACTTC	CASNSDRSRYQETQYF	TRBV28	-	TRBJ2-5	-
TGCGCCAGCAGCCGCGAACCGGCGGGAGGGTATTCAAACACCGGGGAGCTGTTTTTT	CASSREPAGGYSNTGELFF	TRBV4-1	-	TRBJ2-2	TRBD2
TGTGCCAGCAGCGTAGCTCCGTTTAATGAGCAGTTCTTC	CASSVAPFNEQFF	TRBV9	-	TRBJ2-1	-
TGCGCCAGCACCCGTGAGACAGGGGGCTCCTATAATTCACCCCTCCACTTT	CASTRETGGSYNSPLHF	TRBV10-2	-	TRBJ1-6	TRBD1
TGTGCCAGCAGCCCGGGGGGAGGCAGCTATGGCTACACCTTC	CASSPGGGSYGYTF	TRBV11-2	-	TRBJ1-2	-
TGTGCCAGCAGTGTACAGGGCCCGAACACTGAAGCTTTCTTT	CASSVQGPNTEAFF	TRBV6-5	-	TRBJ1-1	-
TGTGCCAGCTCACCATCAGGGCGTTCCTACGAGCAGTACTTC	CASSPSGRSYEQYF	TRBV18	-	TRBJ2-7	-
TGTGCCAGCAGCTTAACGTGGGACAGGGCGGGCACCGGGGAGCTGTTTTTT	CASSLTWDRAGTGELFF	TRBV7-2	-	TRBJ2-2	TRBD1
TGTGCCAGCAGTGATACGGGAGCGGACCAGCCCCAGCATTTT	CASSDTGADQPQHF	TRBV2	-	TRBJ1-5	-
TGTGCCAGCAGCCCCCGTCTCGGCAGCTACACCTTC	CASSPRLGSYTF	TRBV11-2	-	TRBJ1-2	-
TGTGCCAGCATCGATAGCGGGGGAGTTCTGAACACCGGGGAGCTGTTTTTT	CASIDSGGVLNTGELFF	TRBV27	-	TRBJ2-2	TRBD2
TGTGCCAGCAGCCCCGGGGTAGAGGCCTACGAGCAGTACTTC	CASSPGVEAYEQYF	TRBV5-5	-	TRBJ2-7	-
TGTGCCTGGACCGTGAATCAGAGAATCTATGGCTACACCTTC	CAWTVNQRIYGYTF	TRBV30	few	TRBJ1-2	-
TGCGCCAGCAGCTGGGGACAGATGAACACTGAAGCTTTCTTT	CASSWGQMNTEAFF	TRBV4-3	-	TRBJ1-1	TRBD1
TGTGCCAGCAGCCGGGGACTTGAAGCTTTCTTT	CASSRGLEAFF	TRBV7-2	-	TRBJ1-1	-
TGTGCCAGCAGCTCACTAGCGGGAGGTTCAGATACGCAGTATTTT	CASSSLAGGSDTQYF	TRBV7-3	-	TRBJ2-3	TRBD2
TGTGCCAGCACCCCGGGGAGGGGGAACACTGAAGCTTTCTTT	CASTPGRGNTEAFF	TRBV2	-	TRBJ1-1	-
TGTGCCAGCAGTCTCTCGGGGACGGCCTATGGCTACACCTTC	CASSLSGTAYGYTF	TRBV27	-	TRBJ1-2	-
TGTGCCAGCAGTTACGCCAGGGGCGGCTCCTACAATGAGCAGTTCTTC	CASSYARGGSYNEQFF	TRBV6-5	-	TRBJ2-1	-
TGTGCCAGTAGGGATAGGACCCTCAATCAGCCCCAGCATTTT	CASRDRTLNQPQHF	TRBV19	-	TRBJ1-5	-
TGTGCCAGCAGCTCGCTGGGACAGGAAGCTTTCTTT	CASSSLGQEAFF	TRBV5-4	-	TRBJ1-1	TRBD1
TGTGCCAGCAGCTCGAAAATATACAGGGGGAACACTGAAGCTTTCTTT	CASSSKIYRGNTEAFF	TRBV11-2	-	TRBJ1-1	TRBD1
TGTGCTAGTGGTTTGGGCGCAGTGACTAGCGGGAGGTACGACAATGAGCAGTTCTTC	CASGLGAVTSGRYDNEQFF	TRBV12-5	-	TRBJ2-1	TRBD2
TGTGCCAGCAGCTTAGCATTGCGCTACTATGGCTACACCTTC	CASSLALRYYGYTF	TRBV11-2	-	TRBJ1-2	-
TGTGCCACCAACCAGGTGGGCCAAGAGACCCAGTACTTC	CATNQVGQETQYF	TRBV10-3	-	TRBJ2-5	-
TGCAGTGAGAGCGGTTTGTACGAGCAGTACTTC	CSESGLYEQYF	TRBV20-1	once	TRBJ2-7	-
TGTGCCTGGAGTCCCACAGGGGGAAACACCATATATTTT	CAWSPTGGNTIYF	TRBV30	-	TRBJ1-3	-
TGTGCCAGCACTCGGGACCTATGGGGGAACACTGAAGCTTTCTTT	CASTRDLWGNTEAFF	TRBV25-1	-	TRBJ1-1	-
TGTGCCAGCTCACCAGGACCTTTCAATGAGCAGTTCTTC	CASSPGPFNEQFF	TRBV18	-	TRBJ2-1	-
TGTGCCAGCAGTGATAGGGGGATATACGAGCAGTACTTC	CASSDRGIYEQYF	TRBV25-1	-	TRBJ2-7	-
TGCAGCGTTGTGTCGGGGTCCGCGAACACCGGGGAGCTGTTTTTT	CSVVSGSANTGELFF	TRBV29-1	-	TRBJ2-2	-